The 7 T cell receptor beta chains reported below all come from one sample, sequenced in a study of blood T cell repertoires in COVID-19. TCRdb's copy holds only in-frame clones and misses some; the assay was immunoSEQ multiplex PCR. The table shows 250,000 to 350,000 clones, with approximately 90% occurring only once. The specimen was peripheral blood. The receptors come from a woman aged 50 to 60 with COVID-19, enrolled during active disease.

This chain joins TRBV5-1 and TRBJ1-2; 7 nucleotides match TRBD1. J gave up 4 bases and V 5 bases, and 8 bases lay outside the gene matches. This CDR3 is 14 amino acids long. The germline V gene has CDR1 SGHRS and CDR2 YFSETQ. Written as DNA, the CDR3 is TGCGCCAGCAGTTCCGGGGACAGAATCTATGGCTACACCTTC. Its protein is CASSSGDRIYGYTF. The complete variable domain, with remaining parts taken from reference TRBV5-1 and TRBJ1-2, reads KAGVTQTPRYLIKTRGQQVTLSCSPISGHRSVSWYQQTPGQGLQFLFEYFSETQRNKGNFPGRFSGRQFSNSRSEMNVSTLELGDSALYLCASSSGDRIYGYTFGSGTRLTVV.

This chain joins TRBV29-1 and TRBJ2-2, with 8 bases aligning to TRBD2. The V gene's germline CDR1 is SQVTM and CDR2 ANQGSEA. Trimming removed 1 base from V and 4 bases from J; junction bases left unmatched: 8. CDR3 length: 16 amino acids. The CDR3 sequence: CSVEVPGGSFTGELFF. CDR3 coding DNA: TGCAGCGTTGAAGTGCCGGGAGGGAGTTTCACCGGGGAGCTGTTTTTT.

V is TRBV6-2 or TRBV6-3 and J is TRBJ1-5; 10 bases are shared with TRBD1. CDR3 length: 16 residues. V shed 1 base and J 4 bases; nucleotides not matched to a gene: 4. Germline V gene data show CDR1 as MNHEY and CDR2 as SVGEGT. For the CDR3, the DNA is TGTGCCAGCAGTTACTTACGGGACAGGGGTAATCAGCCCCAGCATTTT. This translates into CASSYLRDRGNQPQHF.

The V call is TRBV9, the J call TRBJ2-7; 10 bases are shared with TRBD2. The CDR3 runs 15 residues. CDR1 and CDR2 from the germline V gene are SGDLS and YYNGEE. J gave up 2 bases and V 3 bases, and 5 bases lay outside the gene matches. CDR3 residues: CASSAGLAWAYEQYF. The CDR3, as DNA: TGTGCCAGCAGCGCGGGACTAGCGTGGGCCTACGAGCAGTACTTC. Based on the CDR3 plus reference TRBV9 and TRBJ2-7, the full variable domain is DSGVTQTPKHLITATGQRVTLRCSPRSGDLSVYWYQQSLDQGLQFLIQYYNGEERAKGNILERFSAQQFPDLHSELNLSSLELGDSALYFCASSAGLAWAYEQYFGPGTRLTVT.

The V call is TRBV19, the J call TRBJ1-5; D is ambiguous. The CDR3 loop spans 12 amino acids. V was shortened by 6 bases and J by 4 bases, with 7 bases between the two germline ends. Looked up from germline, CDR1 is LNHDA and CDR2 is SQIVND (reference sequence). The chain's CDR3 is CASRSRNQPQHF. CDR3 in DNA: TGTGCCAGTAGGAGCCGGAATCAGCCCCAGCATTTT.

The chain joins TRBV6-6 to TRBJ1-2, with 8 positions matching TRBD1. CDR1 and CDR2 (germline): MNHNY, SVGAGI (reference sequence). The junction had 3 bases not matched to a gene; V was cut back by 7 bases and J by 2 bases. The CDR3 runs to 13 residues. DNA for the CDR3: TGTGCCAGCACTCAGGGGGCCAACTATGGCTACACCTTC. This sequence encodes CASTQGANYGYTF.

This chain connects TRBV19 to TRBJ2-3; 9 bases are a match to TRBD2. The germline V gene has CDR1 LNHDA and CDR2 SQIVND (reference sequence). The CDR3 has 16 amino acids. J lost 2 bases, V lost 1 base, and 4 bases had no gene match. CDR3 residues: CASSIGASGTTDTQYF. The DNA of the CDR3 is TGTGCCAGTAGTATAGGAGCTAGCGGGACCACAGATACGCAGTATTTT.